This TCR beta chain was recorded in a study of blood T cell repertoires in COVID-19. As for the study in general: COVID-19 samples, acute and convalescent, were from the United States, Italy and Spain. T cells, B-cell-depleted T cells, or PBMCs supplied cDNA or gDNA.

After removal of 3 bases from V and 7 bases from J, the junction contained 11 bases not matched to a gene. Looked up from germline, CDR1 is SGDLS and CDR2 is YYNGEE. The CDR3 contains 16 residues. Authors' data handling: Reference gene primer amplification yielded estimated nucleated cell counts. Sequencing was performed with immunoSEQ multiplex PCR; in TCRdb, only in-frame clones are kept and a portion is missing. Clone size and the V and J calls come from that table; the DNA yielded D and trimming. The sample gives 270,000 or so clones, about 88% of which show up once; around 4.6% is in the top ten.

The genes are TRBV9 and TRBJ2-2; 8 bases are shared with TRBD1. Sample: peripheral blood. The TCR originated in a woman in her thirties or forties who had recovered from COVID-19. CDR3 protein: CASSDLGAGGFGELFF. In DNA, the CDR3 is TGTGCCAGCAGCGACCTGGGGGCAGGGGGCTTCGGGGAGCTGTTTTTT.